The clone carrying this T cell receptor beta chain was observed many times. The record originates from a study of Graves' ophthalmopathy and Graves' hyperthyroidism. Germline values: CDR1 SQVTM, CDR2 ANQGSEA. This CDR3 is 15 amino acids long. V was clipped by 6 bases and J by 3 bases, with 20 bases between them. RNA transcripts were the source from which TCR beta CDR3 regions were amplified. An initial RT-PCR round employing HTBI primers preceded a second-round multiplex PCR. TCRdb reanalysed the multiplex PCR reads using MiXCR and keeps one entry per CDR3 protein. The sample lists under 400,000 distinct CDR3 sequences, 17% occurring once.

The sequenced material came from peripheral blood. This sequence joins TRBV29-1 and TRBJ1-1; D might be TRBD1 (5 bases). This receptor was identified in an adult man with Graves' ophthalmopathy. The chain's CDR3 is CSVDFGTPGDTEAFF. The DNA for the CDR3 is TGCAGCGTCGACTTCGGGACTCCGGGTGACACTGAAGCTTTCTTT.